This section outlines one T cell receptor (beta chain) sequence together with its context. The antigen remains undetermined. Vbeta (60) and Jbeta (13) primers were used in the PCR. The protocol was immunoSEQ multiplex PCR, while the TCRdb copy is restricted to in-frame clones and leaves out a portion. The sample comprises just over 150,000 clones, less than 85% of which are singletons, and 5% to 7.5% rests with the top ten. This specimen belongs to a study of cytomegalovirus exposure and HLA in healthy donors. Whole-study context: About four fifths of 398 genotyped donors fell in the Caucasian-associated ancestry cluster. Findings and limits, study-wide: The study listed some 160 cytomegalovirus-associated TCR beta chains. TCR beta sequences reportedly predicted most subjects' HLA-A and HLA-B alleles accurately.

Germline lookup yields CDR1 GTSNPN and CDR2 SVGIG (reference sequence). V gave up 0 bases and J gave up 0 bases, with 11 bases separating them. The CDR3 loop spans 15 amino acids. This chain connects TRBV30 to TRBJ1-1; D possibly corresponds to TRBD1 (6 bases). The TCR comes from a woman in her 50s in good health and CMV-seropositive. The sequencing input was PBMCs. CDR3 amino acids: CAWSVQGLMNTEAFF. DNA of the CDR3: TGTGCCTGGAGTGTACAGGGTCTAATGAACACTGAAGCTTTCTTT.